This TCR beta chain was identified in a study of cytomegalovirus exposure and HLA in healthy donors. The ends lost 8 bases at V and 3 bases at J; junction bases unmatched: 17. The CDR3 consists of 19 residues. Per the germline V gene, CDR1 is MGHRA and CDR2 is YSYEKL. This PCR relied on a set of 60 Vbeta primers and 13 Jbeta primers. TCRdb keeps only in-frame clones here, not all; method: immunoSEQ multiplex PCR. This sample yields 75,000 to 100,000 clones, of which roughly 80% are seen a single time; roughly a sixth belongs to the top ten. Sequencing was performed on PBMCs. This TCR came from a man between 60 and 70 years old in good health and CMV-seropositive. The V and J genes are TRBV4-1 and TRBJ1-4; 11 positions match TRBD1. The chain's CDR3 is CASWGSGQGAFAANEKLFF. CDR3 bases: TGCGCCAGCTGGGGTTCCGGACAGGGGGCTTTTGCGGCTAATGAAAAACTGTTTTTT.